This T cell receptor (beta chain) came from a study of OX40 agonist ivuxolimab in advanced cancers. V lost 3 bases, J lost 5 bases, and 2 bases stayed unmatched. CDR1 MGHRA and CDR2 YSYEKL come from the germline V gene. The CDR3 totals 15 residues. The data were produced by immunoSEQ multiplex PCR, yet TCRdb's version contains in-frame clones alone and is incomplete. This sample has 42,000 or so clones; around nine tenths occur once, and the top ten carry around 40%. This TCR derives from an adult with an advanced solid tumor such as melanoma, head and neck, liver or kidney cancer. This chain uses TRBV4-1 with TRBJ2-5; TRBD2 matches at 14 bases. This specimen was CD4+ or CD8+ T cells sorted from blood, taken in a trial of the OX40 agonist ivuxolimab. The CDR3 nucleotides read TGCGCCAGCAGCCAGGGACTAGCGGGGGAGGAGACCCAGTACTTC. Its protein is CASSQGLAGEETQYF.